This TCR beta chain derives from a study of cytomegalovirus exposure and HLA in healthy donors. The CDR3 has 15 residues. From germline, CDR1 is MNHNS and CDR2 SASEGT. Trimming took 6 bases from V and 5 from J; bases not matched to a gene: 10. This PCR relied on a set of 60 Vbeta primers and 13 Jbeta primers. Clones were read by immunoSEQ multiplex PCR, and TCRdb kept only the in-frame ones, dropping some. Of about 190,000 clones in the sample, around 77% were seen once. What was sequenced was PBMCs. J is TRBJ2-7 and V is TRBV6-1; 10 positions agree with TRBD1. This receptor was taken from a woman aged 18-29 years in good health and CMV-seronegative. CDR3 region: CASRPGQGYFHEQYF. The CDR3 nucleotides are TGTGCCAGCAGGCCGGGACAGGGGTACTTCCACGAGCAGTACTTC.